This entry is about one T cell receptor beta chain. Its antigen is as yet unknown. TCRdb's copy holds only in-frame clones and misses some; the assay was immunoSEQ multiplex PCR. The sample lists roughly 2.5 million clones, roughly nine tenths seen once, with about 0.13% in the top ten. The data were taken from a study of shared clonotypes between healthy human individuals. Study-level information: Per-donor plates numbered three CD4 naive, three CD4 memory, two CD8 naive and one CD8 memory. General study points: In a few donors, about 5% of naive CD4 clonotypes appeared in common.

Unmatched junction bases numbered 13, after V lost 4 bases and J lost 2 bases. Germline lookup yields CDR1 MGHRA and CDR2 YSYEKL. This CDR3 contains 17 residues. The chain is built from TRBV4-1 and TRBJ2-7; 8 bases fit TRBD1. Material: naive CD4+ T cells sorted from blood. Sample subset: CD45RA+ positively selected. This clonotype was sampled from a man younger than 35 in good health. Here the CDR3 reads CASSRKQWQGAPYEQYF. Here the CDR3 DNA reads TGCGCCAGCAGCCGGAAGCAGTGGCAGGGGGCACCCTACGAGCAGTACTTC.